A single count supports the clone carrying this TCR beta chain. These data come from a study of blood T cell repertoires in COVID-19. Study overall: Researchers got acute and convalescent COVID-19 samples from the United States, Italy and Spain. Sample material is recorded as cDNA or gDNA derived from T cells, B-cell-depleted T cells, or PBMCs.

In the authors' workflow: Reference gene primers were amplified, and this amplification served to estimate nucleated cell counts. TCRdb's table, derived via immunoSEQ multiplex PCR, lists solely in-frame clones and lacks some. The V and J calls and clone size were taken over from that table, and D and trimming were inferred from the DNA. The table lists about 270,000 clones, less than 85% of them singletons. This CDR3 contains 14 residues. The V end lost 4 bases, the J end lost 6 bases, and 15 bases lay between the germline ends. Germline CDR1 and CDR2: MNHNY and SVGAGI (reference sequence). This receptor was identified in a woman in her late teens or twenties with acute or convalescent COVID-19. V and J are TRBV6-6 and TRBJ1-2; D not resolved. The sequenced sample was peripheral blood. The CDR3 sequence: CASSFTGEGNGYTF. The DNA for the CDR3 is TGTGCCAGCAGTTTCACCGGGGAGGGAAATGGCTACACCTTC.